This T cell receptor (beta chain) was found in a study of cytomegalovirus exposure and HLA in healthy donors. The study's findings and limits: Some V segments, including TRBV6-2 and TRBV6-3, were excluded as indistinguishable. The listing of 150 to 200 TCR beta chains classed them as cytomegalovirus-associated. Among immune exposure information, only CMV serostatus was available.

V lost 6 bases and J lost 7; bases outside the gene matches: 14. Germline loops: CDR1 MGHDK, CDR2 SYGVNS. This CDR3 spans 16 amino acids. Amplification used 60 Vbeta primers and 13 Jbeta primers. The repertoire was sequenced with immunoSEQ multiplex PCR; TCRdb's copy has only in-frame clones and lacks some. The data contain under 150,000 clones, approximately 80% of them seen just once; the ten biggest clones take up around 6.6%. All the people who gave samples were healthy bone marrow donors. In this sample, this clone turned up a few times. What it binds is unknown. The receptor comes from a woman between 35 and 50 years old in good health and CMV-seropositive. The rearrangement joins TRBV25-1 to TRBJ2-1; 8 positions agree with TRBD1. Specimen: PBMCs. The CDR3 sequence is CASRPQPGTGPNEQFF. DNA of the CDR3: TGTGCCAGCAGACCCCAGCCCGGGACAGGACCTAATGAGCAGTTCTTC.